Listed here are 3 T cell receptor beta chains from one sample, sequenced in a study of blood T cells in healthy people across ages. Sample-barcoded 5' priming and a J-beta primer mix drove a second PCR of 7 to 11 cycles. In TCRdb, the 5' RACE reads were re-called with MiXCR into one record per CDR3 protein. Here the sample spans 650,000 to 1,000,000 distinct CDR3 sequences, around 45% being singletons. Sample: blood. The receptors originated from a man aged 80 or over in good health.

The CDR3 here is CASSLQGGGEQFF. The CDR3 nucleotides are TGTGCCAGCAGCCTCCAGGGAGGTGGTGAGCAGTTCTTC. The J gene is TRBJ2-1, the V gene TRBV27; D is possibly TRBD2 (6 bases). The CDR3 totals 13 residues. Trimming took 6 bases from V and 9 from J, leaving 15 bases between them. Germline V CDR1 and CDR2: MNHEY, SMNVEV (reference sequence).

This chain links TRBV7-6 with TRBJ2-3, with 10 bases lining up with TRBD2. J gave up 2 bases and V 0 bases, and 2 bases lay outside the gene matches. Germline V gene lookup returns CDR1 SGHVS and CDR2 FNYEAQ. The CDR3 extends over 16 amino acids. The CDR3 bases are TGTGCCAGCAGCTTAGCAGGACTAGCGGACACAGATACGCAGTATTTT. It codes for CASSLAGLADTDTQYF.

A remark on this clonotype: At one end, the junction sequence differs from germline, possibly due to a read error. The gene calls are TRBV7-2 and TRBJ2-3; D not resolved. Germline assignment: CDR1 SGHTA and CDR2 FQGNSA. There are 14 residues in the CDR3. Here the CDR3 reads CACSVRALVDTQYF. The DNA of the CDR3 is TGTGCCTGCAGCGTACGAGCGTTGGTGGATACGCAGTATTTT.